Presented here are 3 T cell receptor beta chains from one specimen sequenced in a study of monozygotic twins with inflammatory bowel disease. From the 5' RACE reads, TCRdb lists one entry per CDR3 protein and no DNA. Its table lists about 160,000 distinct CDR3 sequences. Specimen: blood. All receptors come from a human donor with ulcerative colitis or Crohn's disease, or a healthy co-twin of an affected twin (not recorded which).

The chain joins TRBV10-3 to TRBJ2-1; TCRdb designates TRBD2, a call that cannot be tested without DNA. Germline loops: CDR1 ENHRY, CDR2 SYGVKD. The CDR3 has 18 amino acids. CDR3 in amino acids: CAISETSTTSGKYNEQFF.

The CDR3 region is CASSYTSSSGGAFIQYF. The chain has TRBV6-5 and TRBJ2-5; TCRdb outputs TRBD2, but without DNA this stays unchecked. Germline CDR1 MNHEY, CDR2 SVGAGI. The length of the CDR3 is 17 residues.

The rearrangement joins TRBV27 to TRBJ1-1. The CDR3 runs 15 residues. Germline lookup yields CDR1 MNHEY and CDR2 SMNVEV (reference sequence). The CDR3 is CASSQNRRMNTEAFF.